This entry is about one T cell receptor beta chain. This clone was observed a single time. The specificity of this receptor is unknown. Base qualities are not recorded, but no much larger clone differs from it by a single base. In this study, focal radiation therapy paired with CTLA-4 blockade (ipilimumab) was tested in patients who had chemo-refractory metastatic non-small-cell lung cancer. Including cysteine and phenylalanine, the CDR3 has 16 amino acids. Only the CDR3 portion is preserved as DNA: 48 bases, with reading frame beginning at the first base. Relative to germline, V is 2 bases shorter and J is 3 bases shorter, with 16 bases between their ends. From a lookup of the germline V gene (reference sequence), CDR1 and CDR2 are SGHNT and YYREEE. The library was prepared using the immunoSEQ multiplex PCR assay. Not all clones reach the TCRdb copy of this immuneACCESS table, which keeps in-frame sequences only. Checked studies attribute under half of the gap to unresolved V genes and leave the rest unexplained. This sample is represented by approximately 89,000 clones; around 76% of them were singletons. The ten biggest clones cover under 5% of the sample.

The sample comes from a study of radiotherapy plus CTLA-4 blockade in lung cancer (dated by TCRdb to 2017 to 2018). Broadly, across the study: Objective responses were observed in 15% to 20% of enrolled patients, and disease control was achieved in less than 35%.

Study-wide findings and limitations: The strongest predictors of response were reported to be early dynamic shifts in blood T cell clones along with a rise in serum interferon-beta following radiation. TCR clones derived from tumors expanded in peripheral blood after treatment with radiotherapy and ipilimumab.

This clonotype was sampled from a human donor with non-small cell lung cancer who had a partial response to radiotherapy plus ipilimumab. Some clones in this sample may be carry-over from other donors' samples. This specimen consisted of peripheral blood, obtained from a patient treated with radiotherapy plus ipilimumab. The V and J genes are TRBV5-4 and TRBJ2-3, with TRBD2 perhaps the D gene, on 6 matching bases. The bases read TGTGCCAGCAGCTTTACTGCGGGGCGTCAGACAGATACGCAGTATTTT. It specifies CASSFTAGRQTDTQYF.